This passage covers 24 T cell receptor beta chains from one sample sequenced in a study of blood T cell repertoires in COVID-19. Only in-frame clones appear in the TCRdb table, and some are missing; sequencing was by immunoSEQ multiplex PCR. The sample shows about 220,000 clones, over 65% of them seen only once. The source material was PBMCs or T cells enriched from blood (not recorded which). The receptors shown here come from a woman aged 60-75 years who had recovered from COVID-19.

The chain employs TRBV7-2 and TRBJ2-2; 8 bases fit TRBD2. This CDR3 has 17 amino acids. V lost 5 bases, J lost 0 bases, and 8 bases stayed unmatched. CDR1 and CDR2 (germline): SGHTA, FQGNSA. The CDR3 here is CASSPNGGAPNTGELFF. The CDR3 nucleotides are TGTGCCAGCAGCCCCAACGGGGGGGCCCCGAACACCGGGGAGCTGTTTTTT.

The chain uses TRBV11-2 and TRBJ1-2; tentative D call: TRBD1 (6 bases). CDR3 length: 14 residues. Germline V gene lookup returns CDR1 SGHAT and CDR2 FQNNGV. The V gene lost 5 bases and the J gene lost 7 bases, with 17 bases spanning the gap. The CDR3 is CASSPGGGAGGYTF. The CDR3 coding sequence is TGTGCCAGCAGCCCCGGAGGGGGGGCGGGTGGCTACACCTTC.

The chain is built from TRBV6-5 and TRBJ1-4; no firm D call. Germline V gene data show CDR1 as MNHEY and CDR2 as SVGAGI. The CDR3 length is 16 residues. V lost 2 bases to trimming and J lost 0 bases, with 10 bases between them. DNA of the CDR3: TGTGCCAGCAGTTACCGCCACAGTGCAACTAATGAAAAACTGTTTTTT. Protein: CASSYRHSATNEKLFF.

The CDR3 coding sequence is TGTGCCACCAGCAGAGCCTCGACAGGGACCTACGAGCAGTACTTC. Its translation: CATSRASTGTYEQYF. The chain carries TRBV15 and TRBJ2-7; 7 bases align to TRBD1. Trimming took 1 base from V and 2 from J; bases not matched to a gene: 5. The CDR3 has 15 amino acids. Germline V gene lookup returns CDR1 LNHNV and CDR2 YYDKDF (reference sequence).

The rearrangement uses TRBV5-1 and TRBJ1-5; TRBD1 matches at 7 bases. Per germline, CDR1 SGHRS and CDR2 YFSETQ. With 4 bases clipped from V and 1 base from J, the junction kept 17 bases outside the gene matches. CDR3 size: 19 residues. The CDR3 region is CASSRRQGRDQRSNQPQHF. The CDR3 nucleotides are TGCGCCAGCAGCCGACGACAGGGAAGGGACCAGAGGAGCAATCAGCCCCAGCATTTT. Full variable domain (outside the CDR3, taken from reference TRBV5-1 and TRBJ1-5): KAGVTQTPRYLIKTRGQQVTLSCSPISGHRSVSWYQQTPGQGLQFLFEYFSETQRNKGNFPGRFSGRQFSNSRSEMNVSTLELGDSALYLCASSRRQGRDQRSNQPQHFGDGTRLSIL.

The gene calls are TRBV27 and TRBJ2-6; no clear D gene. Trimming left V 6 bases short and J 0 bases short, with 12 bases between. Per the germline V gene, CDR1 is MNHEY and CDR2 is SMNVEV (reference sequence). There are 16 residues in the CDR3. The CDR3 loop is CASRKQQTSGANVLTF. The CDR3 DNA reads TGTGCCAGCAGGAAGCAACAGACCTCTGGGGCCAACGTCCTGACTTTC. The complete variable domain, with remaining parts taken from reference TRBV27 and TRBJ2-6, reads EAQVTQNPRYLITVTGKKLTVTCSQNMNHEYMSWYRQDPGLGLRQIYYSMNVEVTDKGDVPEGYKVSRKEKRNFPLILESPSPNQTSLYFCASRKQQTSGANVLTFGAGSRLTVL.

The V gene is TRBV12-5, the J gene TRBJ2-3, with TRBD2 identical over 9 bases. J lost 11 bases, V lost 5 bases, and 20 bases had no gene match. The CDR3 is 17 residues long. The germline CDR1 and CDR2 sequences are LGHNT and FRNRAP. CDR3 nucleotides: TGTGCTAGTGGTCCCGGTGTTAGCGGGGGACCTCCGTTGATGCAGTATTTT. It is translated as CASGPGVSGGPPLMQYF.

The V gene is TRBV6-4, the J gene TRBJ1-1; D call uncertain. CDR1 and CDR2 from the germline V gene are MRHNA and SNTAGT. This CDR3 region has 13 residues. V lost 5 bases to trimming and J lost 6 bases, with 13 bases between them. The DNA for the CDR3 is TGTGCCAGCAGTTCAGAAACCCGGGCTGAAGCTTTCTTT. Translation: CASSSETRAEAFF.

This chain uses TRBV15 with TRBJ2-1; 7 bases map to TRBD2. The CDR3 is 15 amino acids. Per the germline V gene, CDR1 is LNHNV and CDR2 is YYDKDF (reference sequence). V dropped 1 base and J dropped 12; count of bases not matched to a gene: 12. The CDR3 nucleotides read TGTGCCACCAGCAGAGTTTCGGGACTAACTGAACGGCAGTTCTTC. Translated, it gives CATSRVSGLTERQFF.

The chain is built from TRBV7-3 and TRBJ2-1; possibly TRBD2 for D (6 bases). Deletions cut 2 bases from V and 5 bases from J, with 16 bases between. The CDR3 spans 16 residues. Germline V gene data show CDR1 as SGHTA and CDR2 as FQGTGA. CDR3 sequence: CASSLFGGVNHNEQFF. The CDR3 DNA follows: TGTGCCAGCAGCTTATTCGGGGGAGTAAATCACAATGAGCAGTTCTTC.

The gene calls are TRBV14 and TRBJ1-2; D gene uncertain. The V and J ends lost 0 bases and 7 bases respectively, with 12 bases between them. The CDR3 runs to 14 residues. Germline CDR1 reads SGHDN; CDR2 reads FVKESK. CDR3 loop: CASSQDRRVGGYTF. CDR3 DNA: TGTGCCAGCAGCCAAGATAGGCGGGTCGGTGGCTACACCTTC.

This clone was seen just once. The genes are TRBV9 and TRBJ1-4; D possibly corresponds to TRBD1 (6 bases). V dropped 3 bases and J dropped 7 bases, with 19 bases sitting between them. The CDR3 spans 16 residues. Germline V CDR1 and CDR2: SGDLS, YYNGEE. Here the CDR3 reads CASSADTDRDIEKLFF. Written as DNA, the CDR3 is TGTGCCAGCAGCGCCGATACAGACCGGGACATTGAAAAACTGTTTTTT.

V gene TRBV5-8 combines with J gene TRBJ1-1; 7 bases align to TRBD1. The length of the CDR3 is 14 residues. The V gene's germline CDR1 is SGHTS and CDR2 YDEGEE. Trimming removed 4 bases from V and 3 bases from J; junction bases left unmatched: 6. CDR3 sequence (DNA): TGTGCCAGCAGCATTCGACAGGGATACACTGAAGCTTTCTTT. This sequence encodes CASSIRQGYTEAFF.

CDR3: CASSLVLEKQFF. DNA for the CDR3: TGTGCCAGCAGTTTAGTTCTTGAGAAGCAGTTCTTC. The V call is TRBV28, the J call TRBJ2-1; D gene unclear. Trimming cost V 2 bases and J 11 bases, with 10 bases left between them. Germline CDR1 is MDHEN and CDR2 is SYDVKM. The CDR3 runs 12 residues.

The V and J genes are TRBV18 and TRBJ2-3; possible D gene TRBD2, 5 bases. Germline V CDR1 and CDR2: KGHSH, LQKENI. The CDR3 extends over 15 amino acids. The V and J ends lost 4 bases and 3 bases respectively, with 14 bases between them. The CDR3 coding sequence is TGTGCCAGCTCACAAGGGATGGAGGATACAGATACGCAGTATTTT. Its protein is CASSQGMEDTDTQYF.

The J gene is TRBJ2-3, the V gene TRBV7-8; 8 bases fit TRBD2. This CDR3 contains 19 residues. Per germline, CDR1 SGHVS and CDR2 FQNEAQ. J lost 4 bases, V lost 5 bases, and 20 bases had no gene match. The CDR3 sequence is CASSGEQWRGASTPDTQYF. The CDR3 nucleotides are TGTGCCAGCAGCGGGGAACAATGGCGGGGGGCCTCTACGCCAGATACGCAGTATTTT.

CDR3 residues: CASSVGAGGPADTQYF. The CDR3 DNA follows: TGTGCCAGCAGCGTAGGAGCGGGGGGGCCGGCAGATACGCAGTATTTT. V usage is TRBV9 and J usage is TRBJ2-3; TRBD2 matches at 10 bases. The CDR3 loop spans 16 amino acids. J lost 4 bases, V lost 0 bases, and 5 bases had no gene match. Germline-derived CDR1 and CDR2 are SGDLS and YYNGEE.

V and J are TRBV24-1 and TRBJ1-5; maybe TRBD1 (6 bases). The germline V gene encodes CDR1 KGHDR and CDR2 SFDVKD. Deletions cut 9 bases from V and 6 bases from J, with 14 bases between. The CDR3 spans 13 residues. The CDR3 loop is CATSRGTGQPQHF. CDR3 bases: TGTGCCACCTCGAGGGGGACGGGTCAGCCCCAGCATTTT.

This chain links TRBV5-5 with TRBJ2-3, with D tentatively TRBD2 (6 bases). The CDR3 covers 16 residues. Trimming cost V 0 bases and J 4 bases, with 15 bases left between them. Germline V gene lookup returns CDR1 SGHKS and CDR2 YYEKEE (reference sequence). Here the CDR3 DNA reads TGTGCCAGCAGCTTGGCGGGCAGGGAGGTCTCAGATACGCAGTATTTT. It specifies CASSLAGREVSDTQYF.

The chain joins TRBV19 to TRBJ2-1; weak D call: TRBD1 (6 bases). The V gene's germline CDR1 is LNHDA and CDR2 SQIVND (reference sequence). The V end lost 2 bases, the J end lost 13 bases, and 12 bases lay between the germline ends. This CDR3 is 12 amino acids long. This CDR3 is CASSIRPGEQFF. For the CDR3, the DNA is TGTGCCAGTAGTATAAGGCCAGGGGAACAGTTCTTC. The full variable domain, its missing parts supplied by reference TRBV19 and TRBJ2-1, is DGGITQSPKYLFRKEGQNVTLSCEQNLNHDAMYWYRQDPGQGLRLIYYSQIVNDFQKGDIAEGYSVSREKKESFPLTVTSAQKNPTAFYLCASSIRPGEQFFGPGTRLTVL.

This chain joins TRBV5-1 and TRBJ2-5; 13 bases match TRBD2. V lost 6 bases and J lost 2; bases outside the gene matches: 7. This CDR3 spans 16 amino acids. The germline V gene encodes CDR1 SGHRS and CDR2 YFSETQ. The CDR3: CASTPRLAGGQETQYF. The CDR3 nucleotides read TGCGCCAGCACCCCCCGACTAGCGGGGGGACAAGAGACCCAGTACTTC.

This chain joins TRBV5-1 and TRBJ2-7, with TRBD1 matching 12 bases. V trimming: 3 bases; J trimming: 7 bases; junction bases outside the gene matches: 5. This CDR3 region has 14 residues. Germline CDR1 SGHRS, CDR2 YFSETQ. CDR3 in amino acids: CASSSRDRGREQYF. The CDR3 DNA reads as TGCGCCAGCAGCTCCCGGGACAGGGGGCGTGAGCAGTACTTC.

J is TRBJ2-3 and V is TRBV27; 8 bases align to TRBD1. Germline CDR1 MNHEY, CDR2 SMNVEV (reference sequence). Trimming at V came to 5 bases and at J to 2 bases, leaving 9 bases not matched to a gene. The CDR3 loop spans 16 amino acids. The CDR3 DNA is TGTGCCAGCAGTCAGGGGGACAGGCGATACACAGATACGCAGTATTTT. Translation: CASSQGDRRYTDTQYF.

The chain links TRBV19 to TRBJ1-1, with D maybe TRBD1 (5 bases). This CDR3 region has 14 residues. With 2 bases removed from V and 5 bases from J, the gap between germline ends came to 12 bases. The germline gives CDR1 LNHDA, CDR2 SQIVND (reference sequence). CDR3 DNA sequence: TGTGCCAGTAGTATACAGGGAAGTTGGACTGAAGCTTTCTTT. Amino acid sequence: CASSIQGSWTEAFF.